This T cell receptor beta chain stems from a study of graft-versus-host responses after intestinal transplantation. Study as a whole: Recipients had multivisceral, liver-intestinal, or isolated intestinal transplants. All recipients were given anti-thymocyte globulin induction, and tacrolimus and steroids were then administered for 2 to 3 years.

Clones were read by immunoSEQ multiplex PCR, and TCRdb kept only the in-frame ones, dropping some. The table has tens of thousands of clones, around 96% seen once; the top ten hold around 0.25%. Of note for this clone: Antigen unknown.

This CDR3 has 17 amino acids. Germline-derived CDR1 and CDR2 are MGHRA and YSYEKL. Trimming cost V 4 bases and J 3 bases; bases outside gene matches: 2. Whole-study results and caveats: GvH clonotypes were identified within recipient marrow, with a subset emerging first in ileum or blood. Elevated graft-versus-host to host-versus-graft clonal ratios in allografts were recorded for patients with graft-donor T cell macrochimerism.

Sequences were derived from unstimulated CD8+ T cells sorted from spleen or lymph node cells, sampled before transplant. This TCR was sampled from a human donor who was the organ donor for an intestinal transplant. The gene calls are TRBV4-1 and TRBJ2-2, with 16 bases aligning to TRBD2. The CDR3, as DNA: TGCGCCAGCAGCCCGGGACTAGCGGGGGGGTACACCGGGGAGCTGTTTTTT. This translates into CASSPGLAGGYTGELFF.